The clone carrying this T cell receptor beta chain has ten or more counts. This CDR3 comprises 15 residues. The germline V gene encodes CDR1 SGHAT and CDR2 FQNNGV. J was trimmed by 5 bases and V by 4 bases; bases with no gene match: 5. Original data processing: The assay estimated nucleated cells by amplifying reference gene primers. Clones were read by immunoSEQ multiplex PCR, and TCRdb kept only the in-frame ones, dropping some. That table supplies the V and J calls and clone size; D and trimming were determined from the DNA. The sample yields 60,000 or so clones, over 60% seen once. The sample is drawn from a study of blood T cell repertoires in COVID-19. Study summary: Sites across the United States, Italy and Spain contributed samples from acute and convalescent COVID-19. PBMCs, B-cell-depleted T cells, or T cells provided the cDNA or gDNA that made up the material.

This receptor was taken from a woman aged 50 to 65 with active or convalescent COVID-19. Sequencing was performed on peripheral blood. This rearrangement joins TRBV11-2 to TRBJ2-3, with 11 bases matching TRBD2. CDR3 nucleotides: TGTGCCAGCAGCTCGGGACTAGCGGAACAAGATACGCAGTATTTT. Amino acids: CASSSGLAEQDTQYF.